Each of the 26 T cell receptor beta chains below was sequenced from the same sample in a study of beta chain features in type 1 diabetes (dated by TCRdb to about 2018). The receptor library was made with the immunoSEQ multiplex PCR assay. The High Capacity cDNA Reverse Transcription Kit was used to reverse transcribe all of the isolated RNA, meaning that expressed TCRB transcripts were what got sequenced. Not all clones reach the TCRdb copy of this immuneACCESS table, which keeps in-frame sequences only. Checked studies attribute under half of the gap to unresolved V genes and leave the rest unexplained. The sample table shows about 620,000 clones, and about 16% are seen once. 0.09% to 0.095% of the sample comes from the top ten. The sample taken for sequencing was naive CD4+ T cells from blood. The cell subset or site label here, explained by the study, means: true naive CD4+ T cells. Source of these receptors: a man aged 18 to 30 in good health.

This clone has just a few counts. This rearrangement joins TRBV29-1 to TRBJ1-3, with a possible D match to TRBD1 (6 bases). Germline CDR1 SQVTM, CDR2 ANQGSEA. The CDR3 extends over 15 amino acids. Between the trimmed V and J ends, which lost 7 bases and 0 bases, there was a span of 16 bases. The CDR3 spells CSAKGDRSSGNTIYF. DNA of the CDR3: TGCAGCGCTAAGGGCGACAGGTCCTCTGGAAACACCATATATTTT.

In this sample, this clone turned up a few times. The genes are TRBV5-1 and TRBJ1-6; D call uncertain. The CDR3 is 14 residues long. Trimming removed 0 bases from V and 9 bases from J, with 10 bases in between. Per the germline V gene, CDR1 is SGHRS and CDR2 is YFSETQ. In DNA, the CDR3 is TGCGCCAGCAGCTTGGAAGCTTTTAGTTCACCCCTCCACTTT. This sequence encodes CASSLEAFSSPLHF.

The table lists this clone with a few counts. The chain employs TRBV7-9 and TRBJ2-1; D possibly corresponds to TRBD2 (5 bases). The germline CDR1 and CDR2 sequences are SEHNR and FQNEAQ (reference sequence). This CDR3 is built from 11 residues. Trimming stripped 1 base from V and 15 bases from J, with 10 bases between. DNA for the CDR3: TGTGCCAGCAGCTTAGGCCGCGGGCGGTTCTTC. Protein sequence: CASSLGRGRFF.

The DNA of the CDR3 is TGTGCCAGCAGCCAAGACGGGGGCAATGAGCAGTTCTTC. Amino acids: CASSQDGGNEQFF. The V and J genes are TRBV4-2 and TRBJ2-1, with D possibly TRBD2 on 6 matching bases. The CDR3 is made up of 13 amino acids. Germline V gene data show CDR1 as LGHNA and CDR2 as YNFKEQ. Trimming shortened V by 0 bases and J by 6 bases, and 6 bases separated the two germline ends.

This clone was detected many times. This chain connects TRBV13 to TRBJ2-1, with TRBD2 matching over 8 bases. Germline CDR1 and CDR2: PRHDT and FYEKMQ (reference sequence). The V gene end was trimmed by 4 bases and the J gene end by 12 bases; junction bases not matched to a gene: 5. This CDR3 has 12 residues. As DNA, the CDR3 is TGTGCCAGCAGCTCCCCGGGACTAGGGCAGTTCTTC. Residues: CASSSPGLGQFF.

The V and J genes are TRBV6-1 and TRBJ2-4; D tentatively reads TRBD1 or TRBD2 (5 bases each). Per the germline V gene, CDR1 is MNHNS and CDR2 is SASEGT. This CDR3 is 14 amino acids long. Trimming removed 5 bases at V and 0 bases at J, with 8 bases between. In nucleotides, the CDR3 is TGTGCCAGCAGTCAGGGAGTAGCCAAAAACATTCAGTACTTC. Protein sequence: CASSQGVAKNIQYF.

For the CDR3, the DNA is TGTGCCAGCAGCTCTGGCTCGGGACAGGGGAATGGCTACACCTTC. This gives the protein CASSSGSGQGNGYTF. The rearrangement joins TRBV7-6 to TRBJ1-2; 10 bases align to TRBD1. This CDR3 spans 15 amino acids. CDR1 SGHVS and CDR2 FNYEAQ come from the germline V gene. V gave up 4 bases and J gave up 6 bases; unmatched junction bases: 8.

This clone was counted only a few times. V usage is TRBV11-3 and J usage is TRBJ2-2; 8 nucleotides line up with TRBD1. The CDR3 covers 15 residues. The germline V gene has CDR1 SGHNT and CDR2 YENEEA. Losses at the gene ends were 5 bases for V and 5 bases for J; bases not matched to a gene: 7. The chain's CDR3 is CASSPGQGGTGELFF. DNA of the CDR3: TGTGCCAGCAGCCCCGGACAGGGTGGGACCGGGGAGCTGTTTTTT.

The chain is built from TRBV28 and TRBJ2-1; TRBD1 matches 7 bases. CDR3 length: 17 residues. With 6 bases clipped from V and 0 bases from J, the junction kept 11 bases outside the gene matches. Germline V gives CDR1 MDHEN, CDR2 SYDVKM. In DNA, the CDR3 is TGTGCCAGCAGGGTTAGACAGGGACCTTTCTCCTACAATGAGCAGTTCTTC. It specifies CASRVRQGPFSYNEQFF.

This clone was counted between two and nine times. The chain carries TRBV6-5 and TRBJ2-5, with unresolved D. V was clipped by 5 bases and J by 5 bases, with 15 bases between them. This CDR3 is built from 14 residues. Germline V gene data show CDR1 as MNHEY and CDR2 as SVGAGI. The CDR3 DNA sequence: TGTGCCAGCAGTGCGGTCCAGGCACAGGAGACCCAGTACTTC. Its protein product is CASSAVQAQETQYF.

This clone was seen a few times. The chain combines TRBV27 with TRBJ1-1, with unresolved D. V was pared by 2 bases and J by 4 bases, with 17 bases between. This CDR3 region has 16 residues. CDR1 MNHEY and CDR2 SMNVEV come from the germline V gene (reference sequence). CDR3 sequence: CASSLLPLGLGTEAFF. The CDR3 nucleotides are TGTGCCAGCAGTTTACTTCCGCTCGGGTTGGGCACTGAAGCTTTCTTT.

The V and J genes are TRBV4-3 and TRBJ2-7, with D possibly being TRBD1 (7 bases). V was shortened by 1 base and J by 3 bases, with 13 bases between the two germline ends. There are 15 residues in the CDR3. In germline, CDR1 is LGHNA, CDR2 YSLEER. The CDR3 DNA is TGCGCCAGCAGCCAAGCAGGGGGGAGGTTCTACGAGCAGTACTTC. Its protein is CASSQAGGRFYEQYF.

The J gene is TRBJ1-1, the V gene TRBV7-2, with D uncertain. Germline CDR1 and CDR2: SGHTA and FQGNSA. The CDR3 length is 14 residues. Trimming cost V 2 bases and J 0 bases, with 7 bases left between them. The CDR3 region is CASSLRTMNTEAFF. CDR3 in DNA: TGTGCCAGCAGCTTACGGACCATGAACACTGAAGCTTTCTTT.

The genes are TRBV4-2 and TRBJ2-1; 7 bases line up with TRBD1. CDR3 length: 16 amino acids. Germline V lookup: CDR1 LGHNA, CDR2 YNFKEQ. Trimming took 1 base from V and 7 from J; bases not matched to a gene: 10. CDR3 protein: CASSQGPEQGSNEQFF. CDR3 DNA sequence: TGTGCCAGCAGCCAAGGTCCGGAACAGGGGTCGAATGAGCAGTTCTTC.

This clone occurred a few times. The chain employs TRBV6-5 and TRBJ2-5, with D maybe TRBD1 (7 bases). V was shortened by 0 bases and J by 5 bases, with 13 bases between the two germline ends. Germline V CDR1 and CDR2: MNHEY, SVGAGI. The CDR3 contains 15 residues. CDR3 residues: CASSYSEGASETQYF. The CDR3 coding sequence is TGTGCCAGCAGTTACTCGGAGGGGGCCAGTGAGACCCAGTACTTC.

This clone has only one observation. The chain recombines TRBV9 with TRBJ1-4, with 7 nucleotides matching TRBD1. The germline V gene has CDR1 SGDLS and CDR2 YYNGEE. Trimming at V came to 4 bases and at J to 7 bases, leaving 7 bases not matched to a gene. The CDR3 consists of 14 residues. In DNA, the CDR3 is TGTGCCAGCAGCCGACAGGGTGAGGGTGAAAAACTGTTTTTT. This encodes CASSRQGEGEKLFF.

The chain joins TRBV19 to TRBJ2-2; 7 bases line up with TRBD1. The V gene's germline CDR1 is LNHDA and CDR2 SQIVND (reference sequence). The V segment lost 7 bases and the J segment 6 bases; nucleotides outside the gene matches: 8. CDR3 size: 14 residues. The CDR3 coding sequence is TGTGCCAGTATCAAACAGGGGCCCCCCGGGGAGCTGTTTTTT. Protein product: CASIKQGPPGELFF.

This clone was observed a handful of times. The genes are TRBV18 and TRBJ1-1; the match to TRBD1 covers 12 bases. CDR3 size: 15 residues. Germline CDR1 is KGHSH and CDR2 is LQKENI. J lost 6 bases, V lost 4 bases, and 6 bases had no gene match. The CDR3 nucleotides read TGTGCCAGCTCACGCACCGGGACAGGGGGCTCTGAAGCTTTCTTT. It codes for CASSRTGTGGSEAFF.

Only a few counts were recorded for this clone. The chain couples TRBV30 to TRBJ2-4; D perhaps matches TRBD2 (5 bases). Trimming shortened V by 0 bases and J by 3 bases, and 9 bases separated the two germline ends. CDR3 size: 14 residues. Per germline, CDR1 GTSNPN and CDR2 SVGIG (reference sequence). The CDR3 DNA is TGTGCCTGGAGTGTACGGGGAAACAAAAACATTCAGTACTTC. This sequence encodes CAWSVRGNKNIQYF.

The CDR3 DNA reads as TGTGCCAGCAGTTCTCGGGAGATTGGAAACACCATATATTTT. This encodes CASSSREIGNTIYF. The V and J genes are TRBV27 and TRBJ1-3; D call uncertain. From germline, CDR1 is MNHEY and CDR2 SMNVEV (reference sequence). This CDR3 is built from 14 residues. V was pared by 4 bases and J by 3 bases, with 10 bases between.

This clone was counted a few times. CDR3 sequence reads: CASSLDGLHGATNYGYTF. The CDR3 nucleotides are TGTGCCAGCAGCTTAGACGGGTTGCATGGAGCCACTAACTATGGCTACACCTTC. The chain recombines TRBV7-9 with TRBJ1-2; D is unresolved. V shed 1 base and J shed 0 bases, with 18 bases lying between them. The CDR3 consists of 18 residues. The germline gives CDR1 SEHNR, CDR2 FQNEAQ (reference sequence). The complete variable domain, with remaining parts taken from reference TRBV7-9 and TRBJ1-2, reads DTGVSQNPRHKITKRGQNVTFRCDPISEHNRLYWYRQTLGQGPEFLTYFQNEAQLEKSRLLSDRFSAERPKGSFSTLEIQRTEQGDSAMYLCASSLDGLHGATNYGYTFGSGTRLTVV.

The chain joins TRBV20-1 to TRBJ2-5, with D unclear. The length of the CDR3 is 11 residues. V was cut by 6 bases and J by 9 bases, with 14 bases left in between. Germline CDR1 and CDR2: DFQATT and SNEGSKA (reference sequence). This chain's CDR3 is CSAIARVAQYF. CDR3 nucleotides: TGCAGTGCGATAGCCCGGGTGGCCCAGTACTTC.

This clone was seen only a few times. This same CDR3 is encoded by further DNA sequences in the sample. This rearrangement joins TRBV6-6 to TRBJ1-5, with D possibly being TRBD1 (6 bases). CDR1 MNHNY and CDR2 SVGAGI come from the germline V gene (reference sequence). The CDR3 covers 15 residues. V lost 2 bases and J lost 1, with 9 bases in between. CDR3 protein: CASSYGGASNQPQHF. In DNA form, the CDR3 reads TGTGCCAGCAGTTACGGGGGGGCAAGCAATCAGCCCCAGCATTTT.

The chain combines TRBV6-5 with TRBJ2-5, with D possibly being TRBD1 (5 bases). V shed 0 bases and J shed 5 bases, with 16 bases lying between them. CDR3 length: 16 amino acids. Germline assignment: CDR1 MNHEY and CDR2 SVGAGI. The CDR3 bases are TGTGCCAGCAGTTACTCGATGGCAGGGTGGTGGGAGACCCAGTACTTC. This gives the protein CASSYSMAGWWETQYF.

This clone turned up a few times. This chain connects TRBV7-3 to TRBJ1-4; 7 nucleotides align to TRBD1. Unmatched junction bases numbered 8, after V lost 5 bases and J lost 5 bases. CDR3 length: 15 residues. Germline V gene lookup returns CDR1 SGHTA and CDR2 FQGTGA. The CDR3 loop reads CASSLSGTANEKLFF. As DNA, the CDR3 is TGTGCCAGCAGCCTATCCGGGACAGCGAATGAAAAACTGTTTTTT.

The chain has TRBV7-2 and TRBJ1-5; D not certain. The CDR3 totals 13 residues. V was shortened by 2 bases and J by 2 bases, with 4 bases between the two germline ends. The V gene's germline CDR1 is SGHTA and CDR2 FQGNSA. The CDR3 bases are TGTGCCAGCAGCTTACAACGCAATCAGCCCCAGCATTTT. It codes for CASSLQRNQPQHF.